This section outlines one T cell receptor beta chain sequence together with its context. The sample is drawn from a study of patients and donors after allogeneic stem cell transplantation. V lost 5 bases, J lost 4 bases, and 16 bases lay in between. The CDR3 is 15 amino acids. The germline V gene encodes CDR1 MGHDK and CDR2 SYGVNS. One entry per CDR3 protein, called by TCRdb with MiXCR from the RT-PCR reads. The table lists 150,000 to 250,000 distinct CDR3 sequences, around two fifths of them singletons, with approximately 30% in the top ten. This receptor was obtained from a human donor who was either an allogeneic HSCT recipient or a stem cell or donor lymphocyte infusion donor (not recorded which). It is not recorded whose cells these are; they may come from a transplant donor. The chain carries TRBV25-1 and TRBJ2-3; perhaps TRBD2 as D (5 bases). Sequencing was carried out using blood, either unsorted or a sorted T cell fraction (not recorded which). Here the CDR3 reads CASSKPRAGPDTQYF. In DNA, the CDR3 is TGTGCCAGCAGTAAACCCCGGGCGGGCCCAGATACGCAGTATTTT.